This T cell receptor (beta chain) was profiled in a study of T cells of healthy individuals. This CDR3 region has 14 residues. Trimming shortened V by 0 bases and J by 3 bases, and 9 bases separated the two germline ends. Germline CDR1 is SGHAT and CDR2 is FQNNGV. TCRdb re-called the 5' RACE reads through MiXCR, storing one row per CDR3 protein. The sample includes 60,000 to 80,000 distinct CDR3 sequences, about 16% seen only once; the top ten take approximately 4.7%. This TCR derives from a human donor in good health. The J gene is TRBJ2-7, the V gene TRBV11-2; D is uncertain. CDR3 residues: CASSLDPLNYEQYF. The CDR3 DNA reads TGTGCCAGCAGCTTAGATCCCCTTAACTACGAGCAGTACTTC. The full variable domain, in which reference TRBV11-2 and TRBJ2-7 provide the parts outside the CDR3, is EAGVAQSPRYKIIEKRQSVAFWCNPISGHATLYWYQQILGQGPKLLIQFQNNGVVDDSQLPKDRFSAERLKGVDSTLKIQPAKLEDSAVYLCASSLDPLNYEQYFGPGTRLTVT.